The rows below give T cell receptor beta chains drawn from one sample of a study of CD8+ T cells in alopecia areata. The protocol was immunoSEQ multiplex PCR, while the TCRdb copy is restricted to in-frame clones and leaves out a portion. The table records about 210,000 clones, roughly 56% of them present only once. The sequenced sample was CD4+ T cells sorted from blood, obtained at week 4, from a patient treated with tofacitinib. The receptors originated from a human donor with alopecia areata. CDR3s include the opening cysteine and the closing phenylalanine or tryptophan. Each record gives: V gene, D gene, J gene, clone size, CDR3 DNA, CDR3 protein. The D gene is left open where the match is weak. Size tells how often a clone was seen (once, few, many) or the class of an expanded clone, and some rows leave it out.

V gene: TRBV5-1
D gene: .
J gene: TRBJ2-2
clone size: .
CDR3 DNA: TGCGCCAGCATGGCAGGGAGCACCGGGGAGCTGTTTTTT
CDR3 protein: CASMAGSTGELFF

V gene: TRBV30
D gene: .
J gene: TRBJ1-6
clone size: .
CDR3 DNA: TGTGCCTGGAGTGTACAGGGCAGGGGAGTCTCACCCCTCCACTTT
CDR3 protein: CAWSVQGRGVSPLHF

V gene: TRBV5-6
D gene: .
J gene: TRBJ2-2
clone size: .
CDR3 DNA: TGTGCCAGCAGCTTGGCCGTCCGACAGTTCAACGGGGAGCTGTTTTTT
CDR3 protein: CASSLAVRQFNGELFF

V gene: TRBV7-2
D gene: TRBD1
J gene: TRBJ2-7
clone size: few
CDR3 DNA: TGTGCCAGCAGCTTAACAGGGGGCGGGTACGAGCAGTACTTC
CDR3 protein: CASSLTGGGYEQYF

V gene: TRBV5-1
D gene: .
J gene: TRBJ2-7
clone size: .
CDR3 DNA: TGCGCCAGCAGCGAGGGACTCTCATACGAGCAGTACTTC
CDR3 protein: CASSEGLSYEQYF

V gene: TRBV30
D gene: .
J gene: TRBJ1-2
clone size: .
CDR3 DNA: TGTGCCTGGGCGATAGGGGTGAACTATGGCTACACCTTC
CDR3 protein: CAWAIGVNYGYTF

V gene: TRBV7-2
D gene: .
J gene: TRBJ1-2
clone size: .
CDR3 DNA: TGTGCCAGCAGCTCCCCCCCCGAACGCTACACCTTC
CDR3 protein: CASSSPPERYTF

V gene: TRBV10-3
D gene: TRBD1
J gene: TRBJ1-1
clone size: .
CDR3 DNA: TGTGCCATCAGTGAGTCAGCGGGACAGCTGAACACTGAAGCTTTCTTT
CDR3 protein: CAISESAGQLNTEAFF

V gene: TRBV7-8
D gene: .
J gene: TRBJ1-1
clone size: .
CDR3 DNA: TGTGCCAGCAGCTTAATTGACGGGGCTGGTGAAGCTTTCTTT
CDR3 protein: CASSLIDGAGEAFF

V gene: TRBV29-1
D gene: TRBD1
J gene: TRBJ2-6
clone size: .
CDR3 DNA: TGCAGCGTGGACGGGACAGCAACCTCTGGGGCCAACGTCCTGACTTTC
CDR3 protein: CSVDGTATSGANVLTF

V gene: TRBV9
D gene: TRBD2
J gene: TRBJ2-3
clone size: .
CDR3 DNA: TGTGCCAGCAGCGGACCGGGACTAGTCCCCACAGATACGCAGTATTTT
CDR3 protein: CASSGPGLVPTDTQYF

V gene: TRBV7-6
D gene: .
J gene: TRBJ1-2
clone size: .
CDR3 DNA: TGTGCCAGCAGCCCTTGGGGGGAAAATGGCTACACCTTC
CDR3 protein: CASSPWGENGYTF

V gene: TRBV2
D gene: .
J gene: TRBJ1-1
clone size: few
CDR3 DNA: TGTGCCAGCACCGAATCGGCGAACACTGAAGCTTTCTTT
CDR3 protein: CASTESANTEAFF

V gene: TRBV4-3
D gene: .
J gene: TRBJ1-1
clone size: once
CDR3 DNA: TGCGCCAGCAGCCAAGAGGCTCGGGGCTCGGGGAAAGCTTTCTTT
CDR3 protein: CASSQEARGSGKAFF

V gene: TRBV5-6
D gene: TRBD1
J gene: TRBJ2-3
clone size: once
CDR3 DNA: TGTGCCAGCAGCTATGCGGACAGGCAAAGTTTGGATACGCAGTATTTT
CDR3 protein: CASSYADRQSLDTQYF

V gene: TRBV9
D gene: .
J gene: TRBJ1-6
clone size: .
CDR3 DNA: TGTGCCAGCAGCGCCGATCTCAGGGACGCACCCCTCCACTTT
CDR3 protein: CASSADLRDAPLHF

V gene: TRBV2
D gene: TRBD2
J gene: TRBJ2-3
clone size: few
CDR3 DNA: TGTGCCAGCAGTGATGGCGGGGGGGGCACAGATACGCAGTATTTT
CDR3 protein: CASSDGGGGTDTQYF

V gene: TRBV29-1
D gene: TRBD1
J gene: TRBJ2-7
clone size: few
CDR3 DNA: TGCAGCGGGGGGACAGGTCGCTACGAGCAGTACTTC
CDR3 protein: CSGGTGRYEQYF

V gene: TRBV6-1
D gene: TRBD1
J gene: TRBJ2-7
clone size: .
CDR3 DNA: TGTGCCAGCAGTTCGGGGACAGGGGGATACGAGCAGTACTTC
CDR3 protein: CASSSGTGGYEQYF

V gene: TRBV6-6
D gene: .
J gene: TRBJ2-5
clone size: few
CDR3 DNA: TGTGCCAGCAGATCCGGACAAGAGACCCAGTACTTC
CDR3 protein: CASRSGQETQYF

V gene: TRBV29-1
D gene: TRBD1
J gene: TRBJ1-2
clone size: .
CDR3 DNA: TGCAGCGTCGTCCACCCACAGGGGGAAGGCTACACCTTC
CDR3 protein: CSVVHPQGEGYTF

V gene: TRBV6-1
D gene: TRBD2
J gene: TRBJ2-1
clone size: few
CDR3 DNA: TGTGCCAGCAGGAAGGGTAGCGGGGTGTCGTATGAGCAGTTCTTC
CDR3 protein: CASRKGSGVSYEQFF

V gene: TRBV30
D gene: .
J gene: TRBJ2-7
clone size: once
CDR3 DNA: TGTGCCTGGAGCGGGGGTTGGGACGAGCAGTACTTC
CDR3 protein: CAWSGGWDEQYF

V gene: TRBV7-3
D gene: TRBD2
J gene: TRBJ2-3
clone size: .
CDR3 DNA: TGTGCCAGCAAGGAGGCTAGCGGGGGTGGAGATACGCAGTATTTT
CDR3 protein: CASKEASGGGDTQYF

V gene: TRBV30
D gene: TRBD1
J gene: TRBJ1-4
clone size: once
CDR3 DNA: TGTGCCTGGAGTGATCCGGGACAGTTTAATGAAAAACTGTTTTTT
CDR3 protein: CAWSDPGQFNEKLFF

V gene: TRBV30
D gene: TRBD2
J gene: TRBJ2-7
clone size: few
CDR3 DNA: TGTGCCTGGAGTGTAGGACTAGCGGGTTCCTACGAGCAGTACTTC
CDR3 protein: CAWSVGLAGSYEQYF

V gene: TRBV25-1
D gene: .
J gene: TRBJ1-2
clone size: few
CDR3 DNA: TGTGCCAGCAGTGAACTAGGTCAGAACTATGGCTACACCTTC
CDR3 protein: CASSELGQNYGYTF

V gene: TRBV29-1
D gene: TRBD1
J gene: TRBJ1-1
clone size: .
CDR3 DNA: TGCAGCGTGACAGGGGGCGTGAACACTGAAGCTTTCTTT
CDR3 protein: CSVTGGVNTEAFF

V gene: TRBV30
D gene: .
J gene: TRBJ1-1
clone size: .
CDR3 DNA: TGTGCCTGTGTGTATTCGAGAATAGGAGCTTTCTTT
CDR3 protein: CACVYSRIGAFF

V gene: TRBV7-2
D gene: .
J gene: TRBJ2-3
clone size: few
CDR3 DNA: TGTGCCAGCAGCTGGGGGAGCGGGGATACGCAGTATTTT
CDR3 protein: CASSWGSGDTQYF

V gene: TRBV4-3
D gene: .
J gene: TRBJ2-1
clone size: once
CDR3 DNA: TGCGCCAGCAGCCAAGGCAGGGAGCTACAGTTCTTC
CDR3 protein: CASSQGRELQFF

V gene: TRBV11-1
D gene: TRBD2
J gene: TRBJ2-1
clone size: few
CDR3 DNA: TGTGCCAGCAGCTTCCGACTAGCGGGGGGGGAGCAGTTCTTC
CDR3 protein: CASSFRLAGGEQFF

V gene: TRBV7-2
D gene: TRBD2
J gene: TRBJ2-1
clone size: many
CDR3 DNA: TGTGCCAGCAGCTCGGGTAACCCGGGGGGCAATGAGCAGTTCTTC
CDR3 protein: CASSSGNPGGNEQFF

V gene: TRBV5-1
D gene: TRBD1
J gene: TRBJ1-2
clone size: .
CDR3 DNA: TGCGCCAGCAGCTCCGGGACAGGGGACTACACCTTC
CDR3 protein: CASSSGTGDYTF

V gene: TRBV4-3
D gene: .
J gene: TRBJ2-5
clone size: .
CDR3 DNA: TGCGCCAGCAGCCAAGGTGGATCAGAGACCCAGTACTTC
CDR3 protein: CASSQGGSETQYF

V gene: TRBV30
D gene: TRBD2
J gene: TRBJ2-7
clone size: .
CDR3 DNA: TGTGCCTGGAGTCGCTCGGGACTAGGGAGCGAGCAGTACTTC
CDR3 protein: CAWSRSGLGSEQYF

V gene: TRBV5-6
D gene: TRBD1
J gene: TRBJ1-2
clone size: .
CDR3 DNA: TGTGCCAGCAGCTCCCCCGGGACAGGGGGCTTTGGTGGCTACACCTTC
CDR3 protein: CASSSPGTGGFGGYTF

V gene: TRBV6-6
D gene: .
J gene: TRBJ1-5
clone size: .
CDR3 DNA: TGTGCCAGCAATACAGGGAGGACCGTCCGCAATCAGCCCCAGCATTTT
CDR3 protein: CASNTGRTVRNQPQHF

V gene: TRBV7-2
D gene: .
J gene: TRBJ1-6
clone size: .
CDR3 DNA: TGTGCCAGCGAACCCAACGGAAATTCACCCCTCCACTTT
CDR3 protein: CASEPNGNSPLHF

V gene: TRBV4-3
D gene: TRBD2
J gene: TRBJ2-7
clone size: .
CDR3 DNA: TGCGCCAGCAGCCAAGAGGCTAGCGGGGACTACGAGCAGTACTTC
CDR3 protein: CASSQEASGDYEQYF

V gene: TRBV4-1
D gene: TRBD1
J gene: TRBJ2-4
clone size: .
CDR3 DNA: TGCGCCAGCAGCCAAGGGGACAGGGGGCGGAAGATTCAGTACTTC
CDR3 protein: CASSQGDRGRKIQYF

V gene: TRBV27
D gene: .
J gene: TRBJ1-2
clone size: .
CDR3 DNA: TGTGCCAGCAGTTTACGGCAGGGCGGCTATGGCTACACCTTC
CDR3 protein: CASSLRQGGYGYTF

V gene: TRBV11-2
D gene: .
J gene: TRBJ1-6
clone size: .
CDR3 DNA: TGTGCCAGCAGCTTAGCGGGCAGCAGAAATTCACCCCTCCACTTT
CDR3 protein: CASSLAGSRNSPLHF

V gene: TRBV30
D gene: .
J gene: TRBJ2-3
clone size: .
CDR3 DNA: TGTGCCTGGAGTCGAGCTTCAGATACGCAGTATTTT
CDR3 protein: CAWSRASDTQYF

V gene: TRBV29-1
D gene: .
J gene: TRBJ1-1
clone size: .
CDR3 DNA: TGCAGCGTTGAAGCAGTCTTGAACACTGAAGCTTTCTTT
CDR3 protein: CSVEAVLNTEAFF

V gene: TRBV27
D gene: .
J gene: TRBJ1-2
clone size: .
CDR3 DNA: TGTGCCAGCAGTTCTTTCAGGGGTGAATCTAACTATGGCTACACCTTC
CDR3 protein: CASSSFRGESNYGYTF

V gene: TRBV19
D gene: .
J gene: TRBJ2-3
clone size: few
CDR3 DNA: TGTGCCAGTAGTATCTCCGGCAGTGCGGATACGCAGTATTTT
CDR3 protein: CASSISGSADTQYF

V gene: TRBV25-1
D gene: .
J gene: TRBJ2-7
clone size: once
CDR3 DNA: TGTGCCAGCTTCCGGGTTAAGAACGAGCAGTACTTC
CDR3 protein: CASFRVKNEQYF

V gene: TRBV9
D gene: TRBD1
J gene: TRBJ2-1
clone size: .
CDR3 DNA: TGTGCCAGCAGCGCAAGACAGGGGGCCTCTGTAGGGGAGCAGTTCTTC
CDR3 protein: CASSARQGASVGEQFF

V gene: TRBV7-6
D gene: .
J gene: TRBJ2-5
clone size: .
CDR3 DNA: TGTGCCAGCAGCTTAGGGCCCCTCACGACCCAGTACTTC
CDR3 protein: CASSLGPLTTQYF

V gene: TRBV7-2
D gene: .
J gene: TRBJ1-5
clone size: .
CDR3 DNA: TGTGCCAGCAGCTTAGCCGCCAATAGCAATCAGCCCCAGCATTTT
CDR3 protein: CASSLAANSNQPQHF

V gene: TRBV10-3
D gene: .
J gene: TRBJ1-1
clone size: few
CDR3 DNA: TGTGCCATCAGTGACCCCGTGGGGACTGAAGCTTTCTTT
CDR3 protein: CAISDPVGTEAFF

V gene: TRBV15
D gene: TRBD1
J gene: TRBJ1-2
clone size: .
CDR3 DNA: TGTGCCACCAGCAGAGAAGGGGGCAGCCTCGGCTACACCTTC
CDR3 protein: CATSREGGSLGYTF

V gene: TRBV30
D gene: .
J gene: TRBJ1-1
clone size: .
CDR3 DNA: TGTGCCTGGAGCACAGTCCATGAAGCTTTCTTT
CDR3 protein: CAWSTVHEAFF

V gene: TRBV2
D gene: .
J gene: TRBJ1-1
clone size: .
CDR3 DNA: TGTGCCAGCAGTGACTCGGAAGTGATTTTCTTT
CDR3 protein: CASSDSEVIFF

V gene: TRBV30
D gene: .
J gene: TRBJ1-4
clone size: once
CDR3 DNA: TGTGCCTGGAGTGAATTGGGTTCCGGGGCACTGGGAAAACTGTTTTTT
CDR3 protein: CAWSELGSGALGKLFF

V gene: TRBV5-6
D gene: .
J gene: TRBJ2-5
clone size: few
CDR3 DNA: TGTGCCAGCAGCTTGTTCGCCTACCAAGAGACCCAGTACTTC
CDR3 protein: CASSLFAYQETQYF

V gene: TRBV25-1
D gene: .
J gene: TRBJ2-5
clone size: .
CDR3 DNA: TGTGCCAGCAGTATGTTGGGGGAGACCCAGTACTTC
CDR3 protein: CASSMLGETQYF

V gene: TRBV30
D gene: .
J gene: TRBJ2-2
clone size: .
CDR3 DNA: TGTGCCGGCTTTGGGGCACCCGCCGTCGGGGAGCTGTTTTTT
CDR3 protein: CAGFGAPAVGELFF

V gene: TRBV7-2
D gene: .
J gene: TRBJ1-2
clone size: .
CDR3 DNA: TGTGCCAGCAGCCCCTCAGGGGCTGGCTACACCTTC
CDR3 protein: CASSPSGAGYTF